This T cell receptor beta chain came from a study of blood T cell repertoires in COVID-19. Study details: Nucleic acid was either cDNA or gDNA, and it came from T cells, B-cell-depleted T cells, or PBMCs.

Patients at the Seattle site were enrolled during active infection and followed longitudinally. Original processing methods: Scientists estimated how many nucleated cells there were by amplifying reference gene primers. TCRdb's table, derived via immunoSEQ multiplex PCR, lists solely in-frame clones and lacks some. V and J calls and clone size are copied from that table; D and trimming were computed from the DNA. The data show under 250,000 clones, with roughly 83% seen just once and approximately 6.2% held by the top ten. In germline, CDR1 is LNHDA, CDR2 SQIVND (reference sequence). V was pared by 10 bases and J by 7 bases, with 9 bases of the junction left unmatched. The CDR3 sequence is 13 residues long.

Sequencing was performed on peripheral blood. The source of this sequence is a woman of 80 years or more with COVID-19, enrolled during active disease. V and J are TRBV19 and TRBJ2-7; TRBD1 matches 11 bases. Here the CDR3 DNA reads TGTGCCACTTCGGACAGGGGGCGCCAAGAGCAGTACTTC. Its protein is CATSDRGRQEQYF.